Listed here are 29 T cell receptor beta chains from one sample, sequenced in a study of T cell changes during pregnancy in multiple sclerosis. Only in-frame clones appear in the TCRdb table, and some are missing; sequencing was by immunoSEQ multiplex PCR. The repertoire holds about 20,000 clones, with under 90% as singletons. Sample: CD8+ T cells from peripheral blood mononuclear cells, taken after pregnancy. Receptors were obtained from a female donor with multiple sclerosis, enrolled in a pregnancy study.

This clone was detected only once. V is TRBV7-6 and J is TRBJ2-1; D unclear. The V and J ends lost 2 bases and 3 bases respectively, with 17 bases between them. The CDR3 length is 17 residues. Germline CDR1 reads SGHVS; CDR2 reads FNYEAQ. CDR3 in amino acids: CASSLNPVAPIYNEQFF. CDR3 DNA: TGTGCCAGCAGCTTAAACCCTGTTGCGCCTATCTACAATGAGCAGTTCTTC.

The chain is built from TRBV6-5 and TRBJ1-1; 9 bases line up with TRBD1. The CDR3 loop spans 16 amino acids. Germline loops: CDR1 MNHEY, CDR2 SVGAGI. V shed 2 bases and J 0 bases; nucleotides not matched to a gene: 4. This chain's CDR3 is CASSYGGDRVNTEAFF. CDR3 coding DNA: TGTGCCAGCAGTTACGGGGGGGACAGGGTGAACACTGAAGCTTTCTTT.

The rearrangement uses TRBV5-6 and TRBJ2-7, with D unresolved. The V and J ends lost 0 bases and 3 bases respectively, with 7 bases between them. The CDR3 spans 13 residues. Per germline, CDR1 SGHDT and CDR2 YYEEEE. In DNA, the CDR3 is TGTGCCAGCAGCTTGGTTTCAGACTACGAGCAGTACTTC. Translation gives CASSLVSDYEQYF. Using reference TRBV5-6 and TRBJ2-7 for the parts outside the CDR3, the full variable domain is DAGVTQSPTHLIKTRGQQVTLRCSPKSGHDTVSWYQQALGQGPQFIFQYYEEEERQRGNFPDRFSGHQFPNYSSELNVNALLLGDSALYLCASSLVSDYEQYFGPGTRLTVT.

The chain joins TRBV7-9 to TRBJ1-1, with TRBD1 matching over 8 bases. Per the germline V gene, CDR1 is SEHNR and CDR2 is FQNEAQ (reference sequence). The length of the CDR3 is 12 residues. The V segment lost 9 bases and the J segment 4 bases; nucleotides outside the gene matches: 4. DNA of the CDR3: TGTGCCAGTGGACAGGGAGGCACTGAAGCTTTCTTT. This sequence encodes CASGQGGTEAFF.

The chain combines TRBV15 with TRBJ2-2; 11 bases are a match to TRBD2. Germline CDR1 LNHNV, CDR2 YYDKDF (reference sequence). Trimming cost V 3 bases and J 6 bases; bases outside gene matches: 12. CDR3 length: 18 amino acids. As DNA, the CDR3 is TGTGCCACCAGCAGCTTAGCGGGGGGGGCCCTTCCCTCCGGGGAGCTGTTTTTT. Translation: CATSSLAGGALPSGELFF.

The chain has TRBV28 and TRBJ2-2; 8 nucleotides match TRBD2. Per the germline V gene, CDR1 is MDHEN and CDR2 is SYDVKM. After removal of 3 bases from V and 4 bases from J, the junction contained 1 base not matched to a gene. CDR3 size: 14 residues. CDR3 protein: CASSFLAGTGELFF. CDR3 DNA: TGTGCCAGCAGTTTCCTAGCGGGCACCGGGGAGCTGTTTTTT. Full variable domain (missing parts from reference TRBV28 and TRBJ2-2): DVKVTQSSRYLVKRTGEKVFLECVQDMDHENMFWYRQDPGLGLRLIYFSYDVKMKEKGDIPEGYSVSREKKERFSLILESASTNQTSMYLCASSFLAGTGELFFGEGSRLTVL.

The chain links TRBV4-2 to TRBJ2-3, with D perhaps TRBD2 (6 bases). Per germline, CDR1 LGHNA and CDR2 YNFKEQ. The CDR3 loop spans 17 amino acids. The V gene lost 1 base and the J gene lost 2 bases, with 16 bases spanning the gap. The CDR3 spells CASSQVWGTFYTDTQYF. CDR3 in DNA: TGTGCCAGCAGCCAAGTCTGGGGGACTTTTTACACAGATACGCAGTATTTT.

CDR3 DNA: TGTGCCAGCAGCTTATTTACTAGCGGGGGGGCCCAAGATACGCAGTATTTT. Translated, it gives CASSLFTSGGAQDTQYF. The gene calls are TRBV7-9 and TRBJ2-3; 13 bases align to TRBD2. This CDR3 is 17 amino acids long. The germline gives CDR1 SEHNR, CDR2 FQNEAQ (reference sequence). With 2 bases clipped from V and 5 bases from J, the junction kept 7 bases outside the gene matches.

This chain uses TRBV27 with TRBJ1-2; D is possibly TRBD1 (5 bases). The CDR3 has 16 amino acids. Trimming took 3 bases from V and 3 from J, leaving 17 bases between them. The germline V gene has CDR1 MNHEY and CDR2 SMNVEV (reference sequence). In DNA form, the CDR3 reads TGTGCCAGCAGTTTGGGAGGGACCGGGGGTGACTATGGCTACACCTTC. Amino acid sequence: CASSLGGTGGDYGYTF.

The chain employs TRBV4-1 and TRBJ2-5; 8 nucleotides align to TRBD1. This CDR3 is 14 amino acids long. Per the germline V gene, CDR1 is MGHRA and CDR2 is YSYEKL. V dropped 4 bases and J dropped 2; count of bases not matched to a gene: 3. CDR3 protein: CASSLRTGQETQYF. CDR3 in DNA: TGCGCCAGCAGCCTTCGGACAGGGCAAGAGACCCAGTACTTC.

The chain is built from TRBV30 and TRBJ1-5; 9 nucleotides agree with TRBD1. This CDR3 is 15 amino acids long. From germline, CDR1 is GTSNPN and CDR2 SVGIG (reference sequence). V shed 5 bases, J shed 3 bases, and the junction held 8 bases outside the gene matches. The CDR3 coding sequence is TGTGCCTGGGCCGCCGGGACAGGGTACAATCAGCCCCAGCATTTT. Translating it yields CAWAAGTGYNQPQHF.

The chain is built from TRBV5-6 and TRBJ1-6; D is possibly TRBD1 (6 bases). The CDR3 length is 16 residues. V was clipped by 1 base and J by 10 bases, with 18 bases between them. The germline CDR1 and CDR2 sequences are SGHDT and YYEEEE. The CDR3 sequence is CASSLRTGFFDSPLHF. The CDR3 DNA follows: TGTGCCAGCAGCTTGCGTACAGGGTTTTTTGACTCACCCCTCCACTTT.

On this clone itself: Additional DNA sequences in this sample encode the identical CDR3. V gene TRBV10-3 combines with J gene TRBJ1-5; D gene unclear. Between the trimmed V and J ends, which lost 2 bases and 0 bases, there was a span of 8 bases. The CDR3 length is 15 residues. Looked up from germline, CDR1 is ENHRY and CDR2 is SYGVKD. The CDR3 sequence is CAISEGRNSNQPQHF. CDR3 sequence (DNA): TGTGCCATCAGTGAGGGGAGAAATAGCAATCAGCCCCAGCATTTT.

The CDR3 nucleotides read TGTGCCATCAGTGATTCCGGGGAATCGAGCAATCAGCCCCAGCATTTT. It specifies CAISDSGESSNQPQHF. This chain links TRBV10-3 with TRBJ1-5; D remains ambiguous. The germline V gene encodes CDR1 ENHRY and CDR2 SYGVKD. The V end was cut by 3 bases, the J end by 1 base, with 13 bases between. The CDR3 is 16 amino acids.

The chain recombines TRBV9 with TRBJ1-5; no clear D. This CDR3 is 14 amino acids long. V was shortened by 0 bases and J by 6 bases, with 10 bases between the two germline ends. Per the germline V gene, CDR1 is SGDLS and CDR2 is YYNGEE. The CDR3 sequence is CASSVVYLSQPQHF. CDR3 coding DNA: TGTGCCAGCAGCGTAGTCTATTTAAGTCAGCCCCAGCATTTT.

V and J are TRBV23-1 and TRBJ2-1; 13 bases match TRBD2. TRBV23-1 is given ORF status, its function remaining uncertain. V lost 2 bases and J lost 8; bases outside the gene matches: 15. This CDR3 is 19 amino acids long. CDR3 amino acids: CASSQHSPGLAGYTDEQFF. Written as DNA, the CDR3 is TGCGCCAGCAGTCAACATTCTCCGGGACTAGCGGGATATACGGATGAGCAGTTCTTC.

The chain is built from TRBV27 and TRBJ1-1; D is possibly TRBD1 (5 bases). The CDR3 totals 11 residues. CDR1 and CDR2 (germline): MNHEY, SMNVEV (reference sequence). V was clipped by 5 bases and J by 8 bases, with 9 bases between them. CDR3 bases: TGTGCCAGCAGTAGGGGAAACGAAGCTTTCTTT. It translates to CASSRGNEAFF.

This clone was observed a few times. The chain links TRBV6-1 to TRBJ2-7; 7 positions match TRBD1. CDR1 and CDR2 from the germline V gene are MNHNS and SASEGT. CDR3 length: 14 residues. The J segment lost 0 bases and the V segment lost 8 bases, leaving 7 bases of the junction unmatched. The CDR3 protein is CASATGTDSYEQYF. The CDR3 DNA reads TGTGCCAGCGCTACCGGGACAGACTCCTACGAGCAGTACTTC.

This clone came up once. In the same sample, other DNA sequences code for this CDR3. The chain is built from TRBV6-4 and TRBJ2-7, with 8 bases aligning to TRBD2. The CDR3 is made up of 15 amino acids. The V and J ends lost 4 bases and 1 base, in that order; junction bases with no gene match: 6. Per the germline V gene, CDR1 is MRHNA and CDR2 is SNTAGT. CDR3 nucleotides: TGTGCCAGCAGTGCGACTAGCGTCGATTCCTACGAGCAGTACTTC. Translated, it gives CASSATSVDSYEQYF.

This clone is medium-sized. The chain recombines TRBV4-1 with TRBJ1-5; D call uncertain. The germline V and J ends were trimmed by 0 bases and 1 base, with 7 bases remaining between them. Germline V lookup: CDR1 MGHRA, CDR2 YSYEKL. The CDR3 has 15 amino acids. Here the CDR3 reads CASSQEPGSNQPQHF. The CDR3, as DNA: TGCGCCAGCAGCCAAGAGCCCGGGAGCAATCAGCCCCAGCATTTT.

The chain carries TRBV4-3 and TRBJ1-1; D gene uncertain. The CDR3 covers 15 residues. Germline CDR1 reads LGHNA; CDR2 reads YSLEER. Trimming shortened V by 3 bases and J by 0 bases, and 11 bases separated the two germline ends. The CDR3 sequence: CASSHPGAVNTEAFF. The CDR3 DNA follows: TGCGCCAGCAGCCACCCCGGAGCAGTGAACACTGAAGCTTTCTTT.

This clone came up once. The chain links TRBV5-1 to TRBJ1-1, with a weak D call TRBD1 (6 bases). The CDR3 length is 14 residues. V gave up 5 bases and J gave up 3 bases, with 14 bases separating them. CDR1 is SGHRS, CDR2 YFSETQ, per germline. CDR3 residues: CASREQGLDTEAFF. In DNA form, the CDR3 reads TGCGCCAGCAGGGAACAGGGCTTGGACACTGAAGCTTTCTTT.

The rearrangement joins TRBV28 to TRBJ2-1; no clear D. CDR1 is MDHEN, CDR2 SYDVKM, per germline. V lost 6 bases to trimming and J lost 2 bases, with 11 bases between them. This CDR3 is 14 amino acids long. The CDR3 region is CASRAAEPYNEQFF. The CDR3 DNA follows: TGTGCCAGCAGGGCCGCAGAACCCTACAATGAGCAGTTCTTC.

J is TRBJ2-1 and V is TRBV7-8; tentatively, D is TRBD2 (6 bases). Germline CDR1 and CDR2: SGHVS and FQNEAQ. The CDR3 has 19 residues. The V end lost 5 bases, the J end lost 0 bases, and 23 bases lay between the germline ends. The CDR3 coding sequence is TGTGCCAGCAGCCGGGGTCGTATAAGCGGGTCAAGCTCCTACAATGAGCAGTTCTTC. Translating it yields CASSRGRISGSSSYNEQFF.

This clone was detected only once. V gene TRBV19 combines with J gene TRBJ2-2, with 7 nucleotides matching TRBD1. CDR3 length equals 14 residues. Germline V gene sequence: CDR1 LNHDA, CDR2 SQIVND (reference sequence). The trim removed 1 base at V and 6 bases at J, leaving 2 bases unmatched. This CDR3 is CASSIGQGSGELFF. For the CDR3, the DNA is TGTGCCAGTAGTATAGGACAGGGCTCCGGGGAGCTGTTTTTT.

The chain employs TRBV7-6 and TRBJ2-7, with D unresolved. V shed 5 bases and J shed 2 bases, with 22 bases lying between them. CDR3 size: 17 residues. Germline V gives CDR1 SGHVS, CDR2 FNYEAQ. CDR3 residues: CASSPLLIPPNPYEQYF. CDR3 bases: TGTGCCAGCAGCCCTCTCCTAATTCCCCCGAACCCCTACGAGCAGTACTTC.

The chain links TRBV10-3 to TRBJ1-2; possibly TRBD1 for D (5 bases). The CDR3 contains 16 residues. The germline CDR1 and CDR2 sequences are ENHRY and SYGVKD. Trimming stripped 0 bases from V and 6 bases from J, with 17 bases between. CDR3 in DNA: TGTGCCATCAGTGAGTCGGCTGCGGGAGGGGCAGATGGCTACACCTTC. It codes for CAISESAAGGADGYTF.

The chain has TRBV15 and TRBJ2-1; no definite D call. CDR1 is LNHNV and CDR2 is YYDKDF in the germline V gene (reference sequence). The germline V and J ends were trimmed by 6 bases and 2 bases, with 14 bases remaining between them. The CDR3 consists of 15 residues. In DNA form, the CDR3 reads TGTGCCACCAGTGAACAAGCGAGGCCCTACAATGAGCAGTTCTTC. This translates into CATSEQARPYNEQFF.

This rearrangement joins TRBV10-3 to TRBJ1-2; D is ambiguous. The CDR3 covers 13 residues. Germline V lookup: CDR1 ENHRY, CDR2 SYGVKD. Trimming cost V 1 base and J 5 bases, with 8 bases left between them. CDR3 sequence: CAISELPAYGYTF. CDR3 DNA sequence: TGTGCCATCAGTGAGTTGCCAGCGTATGGCTACACCTTC.